A single sample gave rise to the 29 T cell receptor beta chains below, sequenced in a study of T cell changes during pregnancy in multiple sclerosis. Measured with immunoSEQ multiplex PCR; TCRdb has only the in-frame clones, and not every one. This sample carries some 100,000 clones, around 92% of them seen once, and the ten largest clones take 1.9%. This specimen consisted of peripheral blood, obtained after pregnancy. Receptor source: a female donor with multiple sclerosis, enrolled in a pregnancy study.

The chain is built from TRBV5-6 and TRBJ1-6; 7 nucleotides agree with TRBD1. Germline CDR1 SGHDT, CDR2 YYEEEE. The V and J ends lost 1 base and 10 bases, in that order; junction bases with no gene match: 8. The CDR3 sequence is 15 residues long. CDR3 loop: CASSLRGPEESPLHF. The CDR3 nucleotides are TGTGCCAGCAGCTTGAGGGGGCCGGAGGAGTCACCCCTCCACTTT.

The chain recombines TRBV10-2 with TRBJ2-2; D not resolved. This CDR3 has 15 amino acids. Looked up from germline, CDR1 is WSHSY and CDR2 is SAAADI. Trimming shortened V by 4 bases and J by 4 bases, and 13 bases separated the two germline ends. The CDR3 reads CASSGLPPGTGELFF. The CDR3, as DNA: TGCGCCAGCAGTGGCCTCCCTCCAGGCACCGGGGAGCTGTTTTTT.

The chain uses TRBV6-6 and TRBJ2-7; tentatively, D is TRBD1 (6 bases). The CDR3 extends over 15 amino acids. Germline V gives CDR1 MNHNY, CDR2 SVGAGI (reference sequence). V was trimmed by 4 bases and J by 3 bases, leaving 16 bases between them. CDR3 sequence: CASSLVRGRGYEQYF. The CDR3 DNA sequence: TGTGCCAGCAGTTTGGTCAGGGGACGGGGCTACGAGCAGTACTTC.

The chain recombines TRBV25-1 with TRBJ1-2; TRBD1 matches 8 bases. The CDR3 has 16 residues. CDR1 is MGHDK, CDR2 SYGVNS, per germline. J was trimmed by 4 bases and V by 1 base; bases with no gene match: 8. The DNA for the CDR3 is TGTGCCAGCAGTGAATCTGGGGACAGGACTTCCTATGGCTACACCTTC. Its translation: CASSESGDRTSYGYTF.

The rearrangement joins TRBV6-5 to TRBJ2-1, with 8 nucleotides matching TRBD1. CDR1 MNHEY and CDR2 SVGAGI come from the germline V gene. Germline trimming cut 5 bases from V and 4 bases from J; bases unmatched to any gene: 7. The CDR3 contains 15 residues. For the CDR3, the DNA is TGTGCCAGCAGTCCCTCAGGGGGCGCGTACAATGAGCAGTTCTTC. This encodes CASSPSGGAYNEQFF.

The V gene is TRBV5-1, the J gene TRBJ2-7; the match to TRBD2 covers 14 bases. This CDR3 region has 16 residues. V shed 4 bases, J shed 6 bases, and the junction held 9 bases outside the gene matches. Germline lookup yields CDR1 SGHRS and CDR2 YFSETQ. The CDR3 coding sequence is TGCGCCAGCAGCACCGGACTAGCGGGAGGATCGTTCGAGCAGTACTTC. It specifies CASSTGLAGGSFEQYF. The full variable domain, completed using reference TRBV5-1 and TRBJ2-7, is KAGVTQTPRYLIKTRGQQVTLSCSPISGHRSVSWYQQTPGQGLQFLFEYFSETQRNKGNFPGRFSGRQFSNSRSEMNVSTLELGDSALYLCASSTGLAGGSFEQYFGPGTRLTVT.

The chain carries TRBV12-5 and TRBJ1-6; weak D call: TRBD1 (5 bases). The V gene's germline CDR1 is LGHNT and CDR2 FRNRAP. The V end lost 6 bases, the J end lost 5 bases, and 11 bases lay between the germline ends. This CDR3 spans 14 amino acids. CDR3 sequence reads: CASGWGYDNSPLHF. For the CDR3, the DNA is TGTGCTAGTGGCTGGGGCTATGATAATTCACCCCTCCACTTT.

V gene TRBV28 combines with J gene TRBJ1-2; TRBD1 is a possible D gene (5 bases). V was pared by 3 bases and J by 6 bases, with 11 bases between. Germline V gene lookup returns CDR1 MDHEN and CDR2 SYDVKM. This CDR3 has 13 residues. Here the CDR3 DNA reads TGTGCCAGCAGTTTGTTAGGGGTAAATGGCTACACCTTC. This translates into CASSLLGVNGYTF.

This chain uses TRBV28 with TRBJ2-7, with TRBD2 identical over 7 bases. Per germline, CDR1 MDHEN and CDR2 SYDVKM. The CDR3 is 14 amino acids. Germline trimming cut 2 bases from V and 4 bases from J; bases unmatched to any gene: 5. This chain's CDR3 is CASSLLAGDYEQYF. CDR3 DNA: TGTGCCAGCAGTTTACTGGCGGGAGATTACGAGCAGTACTTC.

The chain recombines TRBV5-1 with TRBJ1-5; tentative D call: TRBD1 (6 bases). This CDR3 region has 14 residues. The ends were cut back, 1 base at V and 3 bases at J, with 8 bases in the middle. CDR1 and CDR2 (germline): SGHRS, YFSETQ. This CDR3 is CASSLRDNNQPQHF. CDR3 in DNA: TGCGCCAGCAGCTTGCGGGACAACAATCAGCCCCAGCATTTT.

The chain recombines TRBV7-3 with TRBJ2-1; 11 bases match TRBD2. Germline trimming cut 5 bases from V and 6 bases from J; bases unmatched to any gene: 6. Germline loops: CDR1 SGHTA, CDR2 FQGTGA. CDR3 size: 15 residues. This CDR3 reads CASSPTGTSGNEQFF. The CDR3 coding sequence is TGTGCCAGCAGCCCAACCGGGACTAGCGGCAATGAGCAGTTCTTC.

J is TRBJ2-7 and V is TRBV6-6; TRBD1 is a possible D gene (6 bases). Germline V CDR1 and CDR2: MNHNY, SVGAGI (reference sequence). CDR3 length equals 15 residues. V was pared by 0 bases and J by 7 bases, with 16 bases between. The CDR3 reads CASSYSPDSVGEQYF. The CDR3 region has the DNA TGTGCCAGCAGTTACTCCCCGGACAGTGTAGGAGAGCAGTACTTC.

The CDR3 reads CASGGIGLERNEQFF. The CDR3 coding sequence is TGTGCCAGCGGAGGAATAGGACTAGAGAGGAATGAGCAGTTCTTC. The rearrangement uses TRBV6-1 and TRBJ2-1, with 7 bases fitting TRBD2. The CDR3 runs to 15 residues. The V gene end was trimmed by 8 bases and the J gene end by 7 bases; junction bases not matched to a gene: 14. From germline, CDR1 is MNHNS and CDR2 SASEGT.

This chain links TRBV27 with TRBJ2-4; D may be TRBD2 (6 bases). V was cut by 5 bases and J by 0 bases, with 17 bases left in between. The CDR3 has 17 amino acids. The germline V gene encodes CDR1 MNHEY and CDR2 SMNVEV (reference sequence). CDR3 sequence: CASSPPGGAIAKNIQYF. CDR3 bases: TGTGCCAGCAGTCCGCCGGGCGGGGCCATAGCCAAAAACATTCAGTACTTC.

Only one count was recorded for this clone. This chain uses TRBV9 with TRBJ2-3; 8 nucleotides align to TRBD1. Trimming took 4 bases from V and 7 from J; bases not matched to a gene: 5. The CDR3 sequence is 13 residues long. Germline values: CDR1 SGDLS, CDR2 YYNGEE. CDR3 bases: TGTGCCAGCAGCTCCGGACAGGGAAATACGCAGTATTTT. Its protein product is CASSSGQGNTQYF.

This chain uses TRBV15 with TRBJ2-7; no definite D call. V lost 0 bases and J lost 3, with 9 bases in between. The germline V gene encodes CDR1 LNHNV and CDR2 YYDKDF (reference sequence). The CDR3 extends over 14 amino acids. CDR3 sequence: CATSRENYNYEQYF. The DNA of the CDR3 is TGTGCCACCAGCAGAGAAAATTACAACTACGAGCAGTACTTC.

The chain recombines TRBV19 with TRBJ2-2, with 7 bases lining up with TRBD1. The V segment lost 7 bases and the J segment 4 bases; nucleotides outside the gene matches: 12. The CDR3 is 16 residues long. The germline gives CDR1 LNHDA, CDR2 SQIVND (reference sequence). This CDR3 is CASNRPGQLFTGELFF. The CDR3 DNA is TGTGCCAGTAATCGACCGGGACAGCTCTTCACCGGGGAGCTGTTTTTT.

The V call is TRBV28, the J call TRBJ1-2; tentative D call: TRBD1 (6 bases). The CDR3 covers 13 residues. The germline V and J ends were trimmed by 2 bases and 8 bases, with 12 bases remaining between them. CDR1 is MDHEN and CDR2 is SYDVKM in the germline V gene. This chain's CDR3 is CASSLIGGQGYTF. Here the CDR3 DNA reads TGTGCCAGCAGTTTAATCGGGGGGCAAGGCTACACCTTC.

The chain joins TRBV18 to TRBJ1-6; 12 bases align to TRBD1. J was trimmed by 9 bases and V by 6 bases; bases with no gene match: 0. The germline V gene encodes CDR1 KGHSH and CDR2 LQKENI. The CDR3 extends over 13 amino acids. CDR3 in DNA: TGTGCCAGCTCGGGACAGGGGGCTTCACCCCTCCACTTT. Protein sequence: CASSGQGASPLHF.

The chain employs TRBV5-4 and TRBJ2-5, with TRBD1 identical over 7 bases. J gave up 5 bases and V 4 bases, and 11 bases lay outside the gene matches. From germline, CDR1 is SGHNT and CDR2 YYREEE (reference sequence). This CDR3 has 15 residues. CDR3 DNA: TGTGCCAGCAGCCCCGCCGGGACAGTCATGGAGACCCAGTACTTC. This codes for CASSPAGTVMETQYF.

V is TRBV27 and J is TRBJ1-1; tentative D call: TRBD1 (6 bases). V lost 7 bases and J lost 5, with 20 bases in between. The CDR3 has 15 amino acids. CDR1 and CDR2 from the germline V gene are MNHEY and SMNVEV (reference sequence). In nucleotides, the CDR3 is TGTGCCAGCACCCCCAACCAGGGGCCTACTACTGAAGCTTTCTTT. It yields the protein CASTPNQGPTTEAFF.

The rearrangement links TRBV2 to TRBJ2-1, with 11 bases lining up with TRBD2. The CDR3 sequence is 13 residues long. V lost 10 bases, J lost 7 bases, and 6 bases stayed unmatched. Per germline, CDR1 SNHLY and CDR2 FYNNEI. DNA of the CDR3: TGTGCCACCCTGACTAGCGGGGTTAATGAGCAGTTCTTC. Encoded protein: CATLTSGVNEQFF.

The CDR3, as DNA: TGTGCCAGCAGTGCCCTAGCGGGAGCCGAGCAGTACTTC. Translated: CASSALAGAEQYF. The chain carries TRBV6-1 and TRBJ2-7; 10 nucleotides agree with TRBD2. The trim removed 4 bases at V and 6 bases at J, leaving 3 bases unmatched. Germline CDR1 reads MNHNS; CDR2 reads SASEGT. The CDR3 length is 13 residues.

The chain employs TRBV27 and TRBJ1-2, with 7 bases aligning to TRBD1. This CDR3 comprises 17 residues. J gave up 4 bases and V 5 bases, and 16 bases lay outside the gene matches. Germline values: CDR1 MNHEY, CDR2 SMNVEV (reference sequence). DNA of the CDR3: TGTGCCAGCAGTACCTTCCTAGGACAGGCGGAATCCTATGGCTACACCTTC. Protein: CASSTFLGQAESYGYTF.

The CDR3: CASSKVGQGGGNEQFF. The CDR3 DNA reads TGTGCCAGCAGCAAAGTGGGGCAGGGAGGAGGCAATGAGCAGTTCTTC. This chain uses TRBV21-1 with TRBJ2-1; the D call in the table, TRBD2, was not verified against the DNA. TRBV21-1 is a recognized pseudogene. The CDR3 totals 16 residues.

The chain combines TRBV5-1 with TRBJ2-7; 10 bases line up with TRBD1. Germline trimming cut 4 bases from V and 3 bases from J; bases unmatched to any gene: 4. Germline V gene sequence: CDR1 SGHRS, CDR2 YFSETQ. The CDR3 runs 14 residues. The CDR3, as DNA: TGCGCCAGCAGCCGCAGGGACAGGGGCTACGAGCAGTACTTC. This translates into CASSRRDRGYEQYF.

V and J are TRBV5-4 and TRBJ1-5, with 8 bases lining up with TRBD1. V shed 3 bases, J shed 4 bases, and the junction held 6 bases outside the gene matches. Germline V gives CDR1 SGHNT, CDR2 YYREEE (reference sequence). The CDR3 has 15 residues. The CDR3 nucleotides read TGTGCCAGCAGCTCAGGGGGGACAGGTAATCAGCCCCAGCATTTT. As protein: CASSSGGTGNQPQHF.

The chain couples TRBV18 to TRBJ2-1; TRBD2 matches 12 bases. Germline V CDR1 and CDR2: KGHSH, LQKENI. The CDR3 sequence is 17 residues long. V lost 3 bases to trimming and J lost 12 bases; unmatched junction nucleotides: 15. The CDR3 DNA follows: TGTGCCAGCTCACCGCTAGGACTAGCGGGGAATGGCGCTGCGCAGTTCTTC. Translation: CASSPLGLAGNGAAQFF.

This clone appeared once. The chain couples TRBV27 to TRBJ1-5; 9 positions match TRBD1. The CDR3 contains 15 residues. Germline CDR1 MNHEY, CDR2 SMNVEV (reference sequence). V trimming: 5 bases; J trimming: 3 bases; junction bases outside the gene matches: 5. The CDR3 bases are TGTGCCAGCAGTGTTAGGACAGGGGTCAATCAGCCCCAGCATTTT. Translated, it gives CASSVRTGVNQPQHF.